This passage covers 30 T cell receptor beta chains from one sample sequenced in a study of cytomegalovirus exposure and HLA in healthy donors. This PCR relied on a set of 60 Vbeta primers and 13 Jbeta primers. Clones were read by immunoSEQ multiplex PCR, and TCRdb kept only the in-frame ones, dropping some. The table records 130,000 to 150,000 clones, 60% to 80% of them present only once. The sample was PBMCs. The receptors were sampled from a woman in her fifties or sixties in good health and CMV-seronegative.

This chain connects TRBV4-2 to TRBJ2-3, with 12 bases aligning to TRBD2. Trimming removed 3 bases from V and 5 bases from J; junction bases left unmatched: 6. This CDR3 comprises 16 residues. Germline CDR1 reads LGHNA; CDR2 reads YNFKEQ. The CDR3 nucleotides read TGTGCCAGCAGCCAGGTGACTAGCGGGGGTGTAGATACGCAGTATTTT. As protein: CASSQVTSGGVDTQYF.

This chain uses TRBV2 with TRBJ2-3; weak D call: TRBD1 (6 bases). The CDR3 has 15 amino acids. Germline V gives CDR1 SNHLY, CDR2 FYNNEI. V was shortened by 5 bases and J by 0 bases, with 12 bases between the two germline ends. This CDR3 reads CASSPWDISTDTQYF. The CDR3, as DNA: TGTGCCAGCAGTCCCTGGGACATTAGCACAGATACGCAGTATTTT.

The chain is built from TRBV7-8 and TRBJ1-1, with D possibly TRBD1 on 5 matching bases. This CDR3 has 16 amino acids. Germline values: CDR1 SGHVS, CDR2 FQNEAQ. The germline V and J ends were trimmed by 0 bases and 7 bases, with 18 bases remaining between them. CDR3 in DNA: TGTGCCAGCAGCTTAGCTCCATTTGGGGCGAATGTTGAAGCTTTCTTT. As protein: CASSLAPFGANVEAFF.

The CDR3: CASSPGLAGHNEQFF. The CDR3 DNA is TGCGCCAGCAGCCCTGGACTAGCGGGGCACAATGAGCAGTTCTTC. The V and J genes are TRBV5-1 and TRBJ2-1; 12 positions match TRBD2. Per germline, CDR1 SGHRS and CDR2 YFSETQ. The V and J ends lost 4 bases and 5 bases, in that order; junction bases with no gene match: 4. There are 15 residues in the CDR3.

This clone came up a few times. V gene TRBV5-1 combines with J gene TRBJ2-1, with 8 bases aligning to TRBD1. The CDR3 extends over 15 amino acids. CDR1 and CDR2 from the germline V gene are SGHRS and YFSETQ. V was pared by 0 bases and J by 5 bases, with 4 bases of the junction left unmatched. This CDR3 reads CASSLVTGENNEQFF. The CDR3 DNA follows: TGCGCCAGCAGCTTGGTGACAGGGGAGAACAATGAGCAGTTCTTC.

The V gene is TRBV15, the J gene TRBJ1-4; 7 bases align to TRBD1. Germline V gene lookup returns CDR1 LNHNV and CDR2 YYDKDF (reference sequence). Trimming took 3 bases from V and 5 from J; bases not matched to a gene: 6. This CDR3 region has 15 residues. The CDR3: CATSRGQPFNEKLFF. CDR3 DNA sequence: TGTGCCACCAGCAGGGGACAGCCCTTCAATGAAAAACTGTTTTTT. Together with reference TRBV15 and TRBJ1-4, the CDR3 gives the full variable domain: DAMVIQNPRYQVTQFGKPVTLSCSQTLNHNVMYWYQQKSSQAPKLLFHYYDKDFNNEADTPDNFQSRRPNTSFCFLDIRSPGLGDTAMYLCATSRGQPFNEKLFFGSGTQLSVL.

This clone was counted once. The chain carries TRBV7-9 and TRBJ2-2; 9 bases are shared with TRBD1. Looked up from germline, CDR1 is SEHNR and CDR2 is FQNEAQ (reference sequence). The CDR3 is made up of 15 amino acids. Trimming took 6 bases from V and 6 from J; bases not matched to a gene: 8. Written as DNA, the CDR3 is TGTGCCAGCAGTTACCGGGACAGGGTCCCCGGGGAGCTGTTTTTT. Its protein product is CASSYRDRVPGELFF.

This sequence joins TRBV30 and TRBJ2-3; TRBD2 is a possible D gene (6 bases). The CDR3 contains 14 residues. V was trimmed by 4 bases and J by 4 bases, leaving 15 bases between them. Germline CDR1 and CDR2: GTSNPN and SVGIG (reference sequence). CDR3 DNA sequence: TGTGCCTGGACTCTAGGAGGGGCTTCAGATACGCAGTATTTT. This encodes CAWTLGGASDTQYF.

This rearrangement joins TRBV28 to TRBJ2-5, with a weak D call TRBD1 (6 bases). CDR1 is MDHEN and CDR2 is SYDVKM in the germline V gene. With 4 bases removed from V and 4 bases from J, the gap between germline ends came to 13 bases. The CDR3 sequence is 14 residues long. CDR3 sequence (DNA): TGTGCCAGCAGTTCATTACAGGGAACAGAGACCCAGTACTTC. Residues: CASSSLQGTETQYF.

This chain uses TRBV29-1 with TRBJ2-7, with TRBD1 matching 9 bases. Germline CDR1 and CDR2: SQVTM and ANQGSEA. This CDR3 region has 13 residues. Losses at the gene ends were 4 bases for V and 4 bases for J; bases not matched to a gene: 5. This CDR3 reads CSVVDRGFYEQYF. CDR3 DNA: TGCAGCGTTGTGGACAGGGGATTTTACGAGCAGTACTTC.

The CDR3 is CASSGTSGSQYF. In DNA, the CDR3 is TGTGCCAGCAGTGGAACTAGCGGAAGCCAGTACTTC. The rearrangement uses TRBV27 and TRBJ2-7; 8 bases are a match to TRBD2. V was clipped by 5 bases and J by 10 bases; unmatched bases: 7. Germline lookup yields CDR1 MNHEY and CDR2 SMNVEV (reference sequence). The CDR3 length is 12 residues.

CDR3 nucleotide sequence: TGTGCCAGCAGTCAAGGGGGCGTCAAGACCCAGTACTTC. It translates to CASSQGGVKTQYF. V gene TRBV27 combines with J gene TRBJ2-5, with TRBD1 identical over 7 bases. Trimming cost V 5 bases and J 6 bases; bases outside gene matches: 6. Germline CDR1 reads MNHEY; CDR2 reads SMNVEV (reference sequence). The CDR3 length is 13 residues.

The chain combines TRBV6-1 with TRBJ2-1; 11 nucleotides align to TRBD2. The CDR3 covers 14 residues. Looked up from germline, CDR1 is MNHNS and CDR2 is SASEGT. The V gene end was trimmed by 11 bases and the J gene end by 8 bases; junction bases not matched to a gene: 11. The CDR3: CAGLTSGVGDEQFF. The CDR3 DNA reads as TGTGCCGGCCTGACTAGCGGGGTTGGGGATGAGCAGTTCTTC.

The J gene is TRBJ2-1, the V gene TRBV28, with 9 bases aligning to TRBD1. Germline-derived CDR1 and CDR2 are MDHEN and SYDVKM. V gave up 8 bases and J gave up 7 bases; unmatched junction bases: 3. The CDR3 has 12 residues. The DNA for the CDR3 is TGTGCCAGCGGGACAGGGCAGAATGAGCAGTTCTTC. Translation gives CASGTGQNEQFF.

The V and J genes are TRBV5-8 and TRBJ2-1; maybe TRBD1 (5 bases). The V end was cut by 0 bases, the J end by 14 bases, with 6 bases between. From germline, CDR1 is SGHTS and CDR2 YDEGEE. The CDR3 length is 10 residues. CDR3 region: CASSLGGKFF. CDR3 nucleotides: TGTGCCAGCAGCTTGGGGGGCAAGTTCTTC.

V and J are TRBV30 and TRBJ2-7; D ambiguous. Germline CDR1 is GTSNPN and CDR2 is SVGIG (reference sequence). The CDR3 spans 11 residues. V gave up 2 bases and J gave up 2 bases, with 4 bases separating them. The CDR3: CAWSPAYEQYF. The CDR3, as DNA: TGTGCCTGGAGTCCAGCCTACGAGCAGTACTTC.

J is TRBJ1-2 and V is TRBV5-6; maybe TRBD1 (6 bases). Deletions cut 0 bases from V and 0 bases from J, with 9 bases between. This CDR3 is 15 amino acids long. Germline CDR1 SGHDT, CDR2 YYEEEE. The DNA for the CDR3 is TGTGCCAGCAGCTTGGGGGGGCCCACTAACTATGGCTACACCTTC. This sequence encodes CASSLGGPTNYGYTF.

This clone showed up just a few times. J is TRBJ1-4 and V is TRBV4-1; TRBD1 aligns across 7 bases. CDR1 MGHRA and CDR2 YSYEKL come from the germline V gene. CDR3 length: 17 residues. The trim removed 0 bases at V and 2 bases at J, leaving 6 bases unmatched. CDR3 sequence reads: CASSQDRARGTNEKLFF. The CDR3 bases are TGCGCCAGCAGCCAAGACCGGGCCAGGGGGACTAATGAAAAACTGTTTTTT.

This clone has just one count. V usage is TRBV7-2 and J usage is TRBJ2-1; 7 bases are a match to TRBD1. The trim removed 7 bases at V and 5 bases at J, leaving 8 bases unmatched. This CDR3 region has 14 residues. Germline values: CDR1 SGHTA, CDR2 FQGNSA. DNA of the CDR3: TGTGCCAGCATCAACACAGGGGTGGACAATGAGCAGTTCTTC. Its protein product is CASINTGVDNEQFF.

The chain combines TRBV28 with TRBJ2-2, with no clear D. Germline CDR1 and CDR2: MDHEN and SYDVKM. Trimming pared 7 bases from V and 8 bases from J, leaving 8 bases between. The CDR3 has 11 amino acids. The DNA for the CDR3 is TGTGCCAGCAAAACAACGGGGGAGCTGTTTTTT. It is translated as CASKTTGELFF.

In this sample, this clone turned up once. V is TRBV9 and J is TRBJ2-3; maybe TRBD2 (6 bases). CDR1 SGDLS and CDR2 YYNGEE come from the germline V gene. V was clipped by 0 bases and J by 2 bases, with 10 bases between them. This CDR3 is 15 amino acids long. The CDR3 region is CASSVGPGDTDTQYF. CDR3 sequence (DNA): TGTGCCAGCAGCGTAGGGCCGGGGGACACAGATACGCAGTATTTT.

This chain links TRBV15 with TRBJ1-6; TRBD1 matches at 7 bases. There are 15 residues in the CDR3. Germline assignment: CDR1 LNHNV and CDR2 YYDKDF (reference sequence). Trimming removed 2 bases from V and 5 bases from J; junction bases left unmatched: 3. This CDR3 is CATSRRTGDNSPLHF. The CDR3 DNA is TGTGCCACCAGCAGAAGAACAGGGGATAATTCACCCCTCCACTTT. The variable domain in full, completed from reference TRBV15 and TRBJ1-6, reads DAMVIQNPRYQVTQFGKPVTLSCSQTLNHNVMYWYQQKSSQAPKLLFHYYDKDFNNEADTPDNFQSRRPNTSFCFLDIRSPGLGDTAMYLCATSRRTGDNSPLHFGNGTRLTVT.

In its sample, this clone was seen once. A read error likely explains this, since a far larger clone differs by one base. Distinct nucleotide sequences in the sample also encode this CDR3. This chain uses TRBV2 with TRBJ1-2; no clear D. V lost 6 bases to trimming and J lost 8 bases, with 13 bases between them. The CDR3 length is 12 residues. The V gene's germline CDR1 is SNHLY and CDR2 FYNNEI. The CDR3 spells CASSFDIYGYTF. CDR3 nucleotides: TGTGCCAGCAGCTTTGACATCTACGGCTACACCTTC.

The chain employs TRBV2 and TRBJ2-1; TRBD1 agrees at 7 bases. This CDR3 is built from 15 residues. V was pared by 2 bases and J by 13 bases, with 14 bases of the junction left unmatched. Looked up from germline, CDR1 is SNHLY and CDR2 is FYNNEI. The CDR3 region has the DNA TGTGCCAGCAGTGAATCCGGACAGGCCTCGGGTGGACAGTTCTTC. Its translation: CASSESGQASGGQFF.

The gene calls are TRBV4-3 and TRBJ2-3, with 7 bases identical to TRBD1. CDR3 length: 14 residues. Trimming at V came to 4 bases and at J to 4 bases, leaving 5 bases not matched to a gene. Germline V lookup: CDR1 LGHNA, CDR2 YSLEER. In nucleotides, the CDR3 is TGCGCCAGCAGCCCGGGACAGACAGCAGATACGCAGTATTTT. Its translation: CASSPGQTADTQYF.

The chain has TRBV19 and TRBJ1-3, with 8 bases identical to TRBD1. J was trimmed by 0 bases and V by 7 bases; bases with no gene match: 8. The length of the CDR3 is 16 residues. Germline-derived CDR1 and CDR2 are LNHDA and SQIVND (reference sequence). CDR3 amino acids: CASMGDRSDSGNTIYF. The CDR3 DNA reads TGTGCCAGTATGGGGGACAGGAGTGACTCTGGAAACACCATATATTTT. The whole variable domain, remainder taken from reference TRBV19 and TRBJ1-3, is DGGITQSPKYLFRKEGQNVTLSCEQNLNHDAMYWYRQDPGQGLRLIYYSQIVNDFQKGDIAEGYSVSREKKESFPLTVTSAQKNPTAFYLCASMGDRSDSGNTIYFGEGSWLTVV.

V usage is TRBV11-2 and J usage is TRBJ1-4; D call uncertain. This CDR3 is 14 amino acids long. V dropped 2 bases and J dropped 10 bases, with 14 bases sitting between them. CDR1 is SGHAT and CDR2 is FQNNGV in the germline V gene. This CDR3 reads CASSLREGGGKLFF. In nucleotides, the CDR3 is TGTGCCAGCAGCTTACGGGAGGGCGGCGGAAAACTGTTTTTT.

The gene calls are TRBV7-6 and TRBJ1-1, with 7 bases identical to TRBD1. Per the germline V gene, CDR1 is SGHVS and CDR2 is FNYEAQ. V dropped 5 bases and J dropped 1; count of bases not matched to a gene: 7. This CDR3 spans 15 amino acids. The CDR3 nucleotides are TGTGCCAGCAGCCCCCAGACAGGGAGGAACACTGAAGCTTTCTTT. Translating it yields CASSPQTGRNTEAFF.

The chain employs TRBV18 and TRBJ2-7; possible D gene TRBD2, 6 bases. CDR1 and CDR2 (germline): KGHSH, LQKENI. There are 15 residues in the CDR3. V was pared by 1 base and J by 5 bases, with 15 bases between. The CDR3 bases are TGTGCCAGCTCACCACGGGAAGCAGGGAGGCACGAGCAGTACTTC. Amino acid sequence: CASSPREAGRHEQYF. The full variable domain, with the rest looked up from reference TRBV18 and TRBJ2-7, is NAGVMQNPRHLVRRRGQEARLRCSPMKGHSHVYWYRQLPEEGLKFMVYLQKENIIDESGMPKERFSAEFPKEGPSILRIQQVVRGDSAAYFCASSPREAGRHEQYFGPGTRLTVT.

V and J are TRBV29-1 and TRBJ1-2, with D hard to call. Trimming took off 3 bases at V and 5 bases at J, with 13 bases between the two ends. Per germline, CDR1 SQVTM and CDR2 ANQGSEA. The CDR3 length is 13 residues. The DNA of the CDR3 is TGCAGCGTTGATGCCCAGGTTGGTTATGGCTACACCTTC. It specifies CSVDAQVGYGYTF.